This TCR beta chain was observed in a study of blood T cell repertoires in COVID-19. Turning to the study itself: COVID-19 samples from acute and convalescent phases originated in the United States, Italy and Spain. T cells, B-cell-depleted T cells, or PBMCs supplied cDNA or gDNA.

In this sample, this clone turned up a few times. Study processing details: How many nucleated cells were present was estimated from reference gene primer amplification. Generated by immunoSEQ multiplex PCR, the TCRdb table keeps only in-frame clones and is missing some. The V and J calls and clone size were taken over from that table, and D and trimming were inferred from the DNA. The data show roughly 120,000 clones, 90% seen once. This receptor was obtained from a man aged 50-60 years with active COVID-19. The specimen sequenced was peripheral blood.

The CDR3 DNA sequence: TGTGCCAGCAGCAGAAGGGAGGGGGAGCAGTTCTTC. Protein product: CASSRREGEQFF. The chain carries TRBV9 and TRBJ2-1, with TRBD2 identical over 7 bases. Germline V lookup: CDR1 SGDLS, CDR2 YYNGEE. This CDR3 comprises 12 residues. V lost 4 bases, J lost 10 bases, and 5 bases stayed unmatched.